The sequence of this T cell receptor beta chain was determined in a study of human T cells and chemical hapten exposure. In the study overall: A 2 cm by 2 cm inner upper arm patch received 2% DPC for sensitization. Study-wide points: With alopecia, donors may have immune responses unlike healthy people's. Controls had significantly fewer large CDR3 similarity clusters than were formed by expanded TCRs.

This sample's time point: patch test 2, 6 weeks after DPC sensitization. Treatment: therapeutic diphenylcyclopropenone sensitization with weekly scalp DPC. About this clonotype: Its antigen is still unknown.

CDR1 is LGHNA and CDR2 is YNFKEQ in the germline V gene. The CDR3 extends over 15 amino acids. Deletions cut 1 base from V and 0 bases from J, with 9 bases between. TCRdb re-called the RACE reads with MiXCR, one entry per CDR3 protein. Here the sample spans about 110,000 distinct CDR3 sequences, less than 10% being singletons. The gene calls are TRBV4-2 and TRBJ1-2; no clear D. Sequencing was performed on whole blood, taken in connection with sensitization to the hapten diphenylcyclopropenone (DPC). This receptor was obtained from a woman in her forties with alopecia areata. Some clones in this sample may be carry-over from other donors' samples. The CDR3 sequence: CASSQALQTNYGYTF. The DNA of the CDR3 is TGTGCCAGCAGCCAAGCTTTACAGACTAACTATGGCTACACCTTC.